These 6 T cell receptor beta chains share one sample of origin, sequenced in a study of blood T cell repertoires in COVID-19. Using immunoSEQ multiplex PCR, the repertoire was profiled, and TCRdb retains in-frame clones only, with some absent. Of over 100,000 clones in the sample, almost 85% are singletons; the top ten hold 9.5% to 10%. Material: peripheral blood. Source of these receptors: a man aged 35 to 55 with active or convalescent COVID-19.

The chain links TRBV18 to TRBJ2-7; 8 bases are shared with TRBD1. Trimming at V came to 5 bases and at J to 2 bases, leaving 5 bases not matched to a gene. CDR1 and CDR2 from the germline V gene are KGHSH and LQKENI. This CDR3 contains 14 residues. DNA for the CDR3: TGTGCCAGCTCATTCGGACAGGGCACCTACGAGCAGTACTTC. Protein sequence: CASSFGQGTYEQYF.

V usage is TRBV6-1 and J usage is TRBJ2-1, with D possibly TRBD2 on 7 matching bases. V lost 3 bases to trimming and J lost 6 bases, with 12 bases between them. CDR1 and CDR2 from the germline V gene are MNHNS and SASEGT. The CDR3 covers 14 residues. The CDR3 sequence: CASSDGGGSNEQFF. In DNA form, the CDR3 reads TGTGCCAGCAGTGATGGGGGGGGCTCCAATGAGCAGTTCTTC.

This clone was seen once. The chain joins TRBV7-9 to TRBJ2-4; TRBD2 might be the D (6 bases). Trimming removed 5 bases at V and 1 base at J, with 15 bases between. This CDR3 is built from 16 residues. Germline assignment: CDR1 SEHNR and CDR2 FQNEAQ (reference sequence). The CDR3 here is CASSQDARGAKNIQYF. For the CDR3, the DNA is TGTGCCAGCAGCCAGGACGCCCGGGGGGCCAAAAACATTCAGTACTTC.

The V gene is TRBV7-6, the J gene TRBJ2-3; TRBD2 matches 10 bases. With V trimmed by 1 base and J by 4 bases, 2 bases remained unmatched. This CDR3 spans 15 amino acids. Germline V lookup: CDR1 SGHVS, CDR2 FNYEAQ. CDR3 DNA: TGTGCCAGCAGCTTAGGTCTAGCGGGGGCAGATACGCAGTATTTT. Protein sequence: CASSLGLAGADTQYF.

The rearrangement uses TRBV19 and TRBJ2-6; 11 bases agree with TRBD1. J was trimmed by 2 bases and V by 4 bases; bases with no gene match: 7. The germline V gene has CDR1 LNHDA and CDR2 SQIVND (reference sequence). This CDR3 has 18 amino acids. The CDR3 coding sequence is TGTGCCAGTAGTAGCCCGGACAGGGGGCAAGCTGGGGCCAACGTCCTGACTTTC. This codes for CASSSPDRGQAGANVLTF.

The V gene is TRBV19, the J gene TRBJ1-2; 8 bases map to TRBD1. There are 14 residues in the CDR3. Looked up from germline, CDR1 is LNHDA and CDR2 is SQIVND (reference sequence). V was clipped by 5 bases and J by 2 bases; unmatched bases: 4. The CDR3 loop is CASSSGQDNYGYTF. The CDR3 DNA reads TGTGCCAGTAGTTCGGGACAGGACAACTATGGCTACACCTTC.